One sample yielded the 12 T cell receptor beta chains listed below, sequenced in a study of stem cell transplantation in POMP-related autoinflammatory disease. TCRdb keeps only in-frame clones here, not all; method: immunoSEQ multiplex PCR. Here the sample spans some 10,000 clones, about 85% being singletons. This specimen was CD4+ T cells from PBMCs, taken after stem cell transplantation. The receptors originated from a human patient with POMP-related autoinflammation and immune dysregulation (PRAID). Some T cells may be supplied by the graft donor.

V and J are TRBV7-8 and TRBJ2-1; 11 nucleotides align to TRBD2. In germline, CDR1 is SGHVS, CDR2 FQNEAQ. The V and J ends lost 2 bases and 8 bases, in that order; junction bases with no gene match: 8. The CDR3 runs 16 residues. The CDR3 loop reads CASSLFGSGRGHEQFF. The CDR3 DNA is TGTGCCAGCAGCTTATTTGGTAGCGGGAGGGGACATGAGCAGTTCTTC.

The V and J genes are TRBV30 and TRBJ2-1; D remains ambiguous. The CDR3 is 13 residues long. The germline CDR1 and CDR2 sequences are GTSNPN and SVGIG (reference sequence). V shed 2 bases and J shed 6 bases, with 11 bases lying between them. CDR3 nucleotides: TGTGCCTGGAGTCCGATGGCAGTCAATGAGCAGTTCTTC. This gives the protein CAWSPMAVNEQFF.

This clone was seen a handful of times. V is TRBV10-3 and J is TRBJ2-2; 12 bases line up with TRBD2. The length of the CDR3 is 15 residues. Germline values: CDR1 ENHRY, CDR2 SYGVKD. V was clipped by 4 bases and J by 7 bases; unmatched bases: 4. CDR3 loop: CAISGGLAGIGELFF. CDR3 nucleotides: TGTGCCATCAGTGGCGGACTAGCGGGAATCGGGGAGCTGTTTTTT.

This sequence joins TRBV30 and TRBJ1-3, with D maybe TRBD1 (6 bases). V lost 0 bases and J lost 2, with 11 bases in between. Looked up from germline, CDR1 is GTSNPN and CDR2 is SVGIG (reference sequence). This CDR3 is built from 15 residues. The CDR3: CAWSVGGRPGNTIYF. The CDR3 nucleotides read TGTGCCTGGAGTGTTGGGGGGCGACCTGGAAACACCATATATTTT.

The chain recombines TRBV5-4 with TRBJ1-2, with D hard to call. The CDR3 is 14 residues long. Per the germline V gene, CDR1 is SGHNT and CDR2 is YYREEE (reference sequence). V was trimmed by 0 bases and J by 5 bases, leaving 11 bases between them. For the CDR3, the DNA is TGTGCCAGCAGCTTGGGACATGGGTTGTATGGCTACACCTTC. Translation gives CASSLGHGLYGYTF.

This chain connects TRBV6-6 to TRBJ2-1; 9 nucleotides match TRBD2. Germline V gene lookup returns CDR1 MNHNY and CDR2 SVGAGI (reference sequence). CDR3 size: 14 residues. With V trimmed by 5 bases and J by 8 bases, 7 bases remained unmatched. CDR3 amino acids: CASSRAGLADEQFF. Here the CDR3 DNA reads TGTGCCAGCAGTAGGGCGGGACTAGCCGATGAGCAGTTCTTC.

This sequence joins TRBV14 and TRBJ1-4; D perhaps matches TRBD1 (6 bases). V lost 4 bases, J lost 15 bases, and 15 bases lay in between. The CDR3 is made up of 12 amino acids. Germline V gene lookup returns CDR1 SGHDN and CDR2 FVKESK. CDR3 sequence: CASSPTGTRLFF. The CDR3, as DNA: TGTGCCAGCAGCCCTACCGGGACAAGATTGTTTTTT. The full variable domain, rest sourced from reference TRBV14 and TRBJ1-4, is EAGVTQFPSHSVIEKGQTVTLRCDPISGHDNLYWYRRVMGKEIKFLLHFVKESKQDESGMPNNRFLAERTGGTYSTLKVQPAELEDSGVYFCASSPTGTRLFFGSGTQLSVL.

This clone showed up just once. This chain connects TRBV7-3 to TRBJ2-1, with D perhaps TRBD2 (6 bases). The V gene's germline CDR1 is SGHTA and CDR2 FQGTGA. V dropped 4 bases and J dropped 2 bases, with 12 bases sitting between them. This CDR3 is 15 amino acids long. The CDR3 protein is CASSSQRATYNEQFF. CDR3 DNA sequence: TGTGCCAGCAGCTCCCAGCGGGCTACCTACAATGAGCAGTTCTTC.

V and J are TRBV5-1 and TRBJ1-6, with 7 positions matching TRBD1. Germline CDR1 is SGHRS and CDR2 is YFSETQ. The ends lost 0 bases at V and 9 bases at J; junction bases unmatched: 9. The CDR3 covers 16 residues. The CDR3 loop is CASSLALRAGGSPLHF. CDR3 DNA: TGCGCCAGCAGCTTGGCCCTCAGGGCAGGGGGTTCACCCCTCCACTTT.

This sequence joins TRBV1 and TRBJ2-4; the table's D call, TRBD2, was not checked against the DNA. TRBV1 is assigned pseudogene status. The CDR3 contains 14 residues. DNA of the CDR3: TGCACCAGCAGCCGGTTAGCGGGAGAGCACATTCAGTACTTC. It encodes CTSSRLAGEHIQYF.

The J gene is TRBJ2-6, the V gene TRBV30, with unresolved D. V was clipped by 5 bases and J by 1 base, with 3 bases between them. The CDR3 is made up of 12 amino acids. Germline-derived CDR1 and CDR2 are GTSNPN and SVGIG (reference sequence). CDR3 bases: TGTGCCTGGGCTTCTGGGGCCAACGTCCTGACTTTC. It is translated as CAWASGANVLTF.

In its sample, this clone was seen once. In nucleotides, the CDR3 is TGTGCCAGCAGAGGGGACGACAGACGAAACATTCAGTACTTC. Protein sequence: CASRGDDRRNIQYF. The chain is built from TRBV6-5 and TRBJ2-4, with D perhaps given as TRBD1 or TRBD2 (5 bases each). The V gene's germline CDR1 is MNHEY and CDR2 SVGAGI. The CDR3 loop spans 14 amino acids. The V end lost 6 bases, the J end lost 6 bases, and 15 bases lay between the germline ends.